This note documents a single TCR beta chain sequence. The sample belongs to a study of blood T cell repertoires in COVID-19. The germline gives CDR1 SNHLY, CDR2 FYNNEI. Trimming pared 4 bases from V and 2 bases from J, leaving 14 bases between. The CDR3 covers 15 residues. Authors' processing steps: Scientists estimated how many nucleated cells there were by amplifying reference gene primers. TCRdb keeps only in-frame clones here, not all; method: immunoSEQ multiplex PCR. The D gene and trimming were derived from the DNA, and the V and J assignments and clone size from that table. The sample has 300,000 to 450,000 clones, roughly 85% seen once.

Sequenced input: peripheral blood. This chain links TRBV2 with TRBJ1-2; tentatively, D is TRBD1 (5 bases). This TCR came from a woman under 30 with acute or convalescent COVID-19. CDR3 DNA: TGTGCCAGCAGTGCGTTTAGGGGAGGGAACTATGGCTACACCTTC. This sequence encodes CASSAFRGGNYGYTF. Looking up the rest from reference TRBV2 and TRBJ1-2 gives the full variable domain: EPEVTQTPSHQVTQMGQEVILRCVPISNHLYFYWYRQILGQKVEFLVSFYNNEISEKSEIFDDQFSVERPDGSNFTLKIRSTKLEDSAMYFCASSAFRGGNYGYTFGSGTRLTVV.